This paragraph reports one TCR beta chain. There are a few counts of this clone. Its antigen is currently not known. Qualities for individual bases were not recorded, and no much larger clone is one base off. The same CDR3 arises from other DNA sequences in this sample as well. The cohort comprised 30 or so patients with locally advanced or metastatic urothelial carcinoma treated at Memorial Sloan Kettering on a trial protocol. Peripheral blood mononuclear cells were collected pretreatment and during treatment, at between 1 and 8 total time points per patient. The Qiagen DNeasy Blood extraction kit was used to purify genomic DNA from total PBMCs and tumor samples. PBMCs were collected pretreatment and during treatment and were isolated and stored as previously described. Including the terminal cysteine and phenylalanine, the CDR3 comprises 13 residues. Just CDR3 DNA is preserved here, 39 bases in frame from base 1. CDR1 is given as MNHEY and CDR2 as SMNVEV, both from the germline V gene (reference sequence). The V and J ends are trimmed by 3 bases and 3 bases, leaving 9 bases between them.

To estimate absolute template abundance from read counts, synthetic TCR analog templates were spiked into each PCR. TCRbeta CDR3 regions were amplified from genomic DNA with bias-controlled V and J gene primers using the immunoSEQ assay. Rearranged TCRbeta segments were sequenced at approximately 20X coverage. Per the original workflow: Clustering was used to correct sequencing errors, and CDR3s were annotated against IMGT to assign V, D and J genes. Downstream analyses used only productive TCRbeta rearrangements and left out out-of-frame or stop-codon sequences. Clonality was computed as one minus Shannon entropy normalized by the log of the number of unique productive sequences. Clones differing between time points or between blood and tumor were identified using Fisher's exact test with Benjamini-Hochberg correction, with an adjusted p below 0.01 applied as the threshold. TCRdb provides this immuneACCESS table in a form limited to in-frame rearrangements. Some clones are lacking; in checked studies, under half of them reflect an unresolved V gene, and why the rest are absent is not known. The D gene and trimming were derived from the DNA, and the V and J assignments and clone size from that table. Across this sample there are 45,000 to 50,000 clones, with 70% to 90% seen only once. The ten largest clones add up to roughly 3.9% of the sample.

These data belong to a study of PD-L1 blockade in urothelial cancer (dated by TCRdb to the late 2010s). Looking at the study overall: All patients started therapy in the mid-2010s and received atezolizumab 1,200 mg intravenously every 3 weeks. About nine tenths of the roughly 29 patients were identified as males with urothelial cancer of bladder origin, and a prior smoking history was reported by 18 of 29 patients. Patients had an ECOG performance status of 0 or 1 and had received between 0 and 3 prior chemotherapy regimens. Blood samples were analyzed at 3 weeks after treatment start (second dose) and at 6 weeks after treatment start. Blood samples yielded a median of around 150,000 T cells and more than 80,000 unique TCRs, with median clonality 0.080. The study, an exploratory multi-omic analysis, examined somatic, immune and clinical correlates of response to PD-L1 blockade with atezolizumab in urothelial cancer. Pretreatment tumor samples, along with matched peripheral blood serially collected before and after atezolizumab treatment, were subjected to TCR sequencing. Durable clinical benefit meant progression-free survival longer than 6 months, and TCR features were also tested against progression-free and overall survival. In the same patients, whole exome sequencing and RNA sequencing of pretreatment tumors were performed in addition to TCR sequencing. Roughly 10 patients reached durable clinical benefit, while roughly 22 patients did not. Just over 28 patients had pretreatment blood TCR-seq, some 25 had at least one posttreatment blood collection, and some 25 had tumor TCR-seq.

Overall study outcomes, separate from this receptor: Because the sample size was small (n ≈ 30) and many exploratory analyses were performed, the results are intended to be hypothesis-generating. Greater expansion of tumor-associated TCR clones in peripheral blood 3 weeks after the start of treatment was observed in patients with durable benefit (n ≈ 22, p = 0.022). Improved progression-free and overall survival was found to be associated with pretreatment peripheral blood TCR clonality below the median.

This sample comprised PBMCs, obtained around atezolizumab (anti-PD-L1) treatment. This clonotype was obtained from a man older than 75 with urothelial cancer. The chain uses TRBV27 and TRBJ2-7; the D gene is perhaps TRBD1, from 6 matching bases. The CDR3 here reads CASSFGRGYEQYF. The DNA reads TGTGCCAGCAGTTTTGGCAGGGGCTACGAGCAGTACTTC.